The TCR beta chain under discussion was sequenced for a study of regulatory T cells in long-lasting Graves disease. Findings of the study overall: Sharing of public clonotypes was greater in persistent patients (about 3,000) than in new patients (around 890).

TCR beta libraries were built with iRepertoire HTBI primers and Arm-PCR of CDR3 regions. One entry per CDR3 protein, called by TCRdb with MiXCR from the multiplex PCR reads. The table has about 540,000 distinct CDR3 sequences, 13% seen once. The length of the CDR3 is 18 residues. The V and J ends lost 0 bases and 7 bases, in that order; junction bases with no gene match: 13. Germline CDR1 reads SGHNT; CDR2 reads YYREEE (reference sequence). Documented time point: newly diagnosed GD, antithyroid drugs for less than 3 months. There was RNA extracted from PBMCs, and the TCR library was made from it. Patients of an endocrinology department in Xi'an, China, were included. Concerning this clonotype itself: No antigen is known for it.

The same data also contributed to another study, on T cells in Graves' hyperthyroidism and ophthalmopathy. Per that study: Based on clinical symptoms, serum thyroxine and TRAb, thyroid ultrasound and orbital computed tomography, diagnoses were reached. Primed by the HTBI set, a first-round RT-PCR was run on the TCR CDR3.

This chain links TRBV5-4 with TRBJ2-1, with 10 bases aligning to TRBD2. The sample in question was peripheral blood mononuclear cells (PBMCs), obtained at new diagnosis, from a patient treated with antithyroid drugs. The TCR sequence derives from a man aged 25 to 40 with Graves disease. Here the CDR3 reads CASSLVVLAGEVLNEQFF. The DNA of the CDR3 is TGTGCCAGCAGCTTGGTGGTCCTAGCGGGAGAGGTGTTGAATGAGCAGTTCTTC.